Below are 18 T cell receptor beta chains sequenced from a single sample in a study of blood T cells in healthy people across ages. Together with a sample-barcoded 5' primer, a J-beta primer mix was included in a second PCR lasting roughly 6 to 12 cycles. TCRdb re-analysed the 5' RACE reads in MiXCR, keeping a single row per CDR3 protein. Altogether 600,000 to 900,000 distinct CDR3 sequences are present, roughly 26% being singletons, with the ten largest covering under 3%. This sample was shared with a second study, whose subject was T cells of mothers and their children.

Sequenced sample: blood. Every receptor here comes from a boy aged 5-17 years in good health.

This clonotype was observed a few times. V is TRBV28 and J is TRBJ2-6; D perhaps matches TRBD2 (7 bases). Trimming shortened V by 5 bases and J by 2 bases, and 19 bases separated the two germline ends. Germline values: CDR1 MDHEN, CDR2 SYDVKM. This CDR3 has 18 residues. CDR3 residues: CASSTPGGQVTGANVLTF. Here the CDR3 DNA reads TGTGCCAGCAGTACCCCCGGGGGGCAGGTGACTGGGGCCAACGTCCTGACTTTC. The full variable domain, completed using reference TRBV28 and TRBJ2-6, is DVKVTQSSRYLVKRTGEKVFLECVQDMDHENMFWYRQDPGLGLRLIYFSYDVKMKEKGDIPEGYSVSREKKERFSLILESASTNQTSMYLCASSTPGGQVTGANVLTFGAGSRLTVL.

For this clonotype: Being one base from a much bigger clone, this may be a read error. The chain carries TRBV12-3 or TRBV12-4 and TRBJ2-5; no firm D call. The DNA end lines up better with TRBJ2-1; the J call may be wrong. CDR3 length: 15 amino acids. The CDR3 here is CASSYRTAEHNEQFF. CDR3 sequence (DNA): TGTGCCAGCAGTTACCGGACGGCCGAACACAATGAGCAGTTCTTC.

This clonotype was found a few times. The chain links TRBV5-1 to TRBJ1-1; D gene ambiguous. Trimming pared 2 bases from V and 4 bases from J, leaving 24 bases between. In germline, CDR1 is SGHRS, CDR2 YFSETQ. The CDR3 runs to 18 residues. The CDR3 here is CASSFRLNPSLKVTEAFF. The DNA for the CDR3 is TGCGCCAGCAGCTTCAGACTGAATCCCTCCTTGAAGGTCACTGAAGCTTTCTTT. Full variable domain (missing parts from reference TRBV5-1 and TRBJ1-1): KAGVTQTPRYLIKTRGQQVTLSCSPISGHRSVSWYQQTPGQGLQFLFEYFSETQRNKGNFPGRFSGRQFSNSRSEMNVSTLELGDSALYLCASSFRLNPSLKVTEAFFGQGTRLTVV.

The rearrangement joins TRBV2 to TRBJ2-3; 8 nucleotides align to TRBD2. This CDR3 region has 15 residues. Germline V lookup: CDR1 SNHLY, CDR2 FYNNEI. V was pared by 5 bases and J by 2 bases, with 6 bases of the junction left unmatched. The DNA of the CDR3 is TGTGCCAGCAGTTCCCAGCGGGGGTTCACAGATACGCAGTATTTT. Residues: CASSSQRGFTDTQYF.

CDR3 bases: TGTGCCAGCAGCGGACAGGGATGGGGCTACACCTTC. It is translated as CASSGQGWGYTF. J is TRBJ1-2 and V is TRBV7-9; 8 bases are a match to TRBD1. CDR1 and CDR2 (germline): SEHNR, FQNEAQ (reference sequence). The V gene end was trimmed by 5 bases and the J gene end by 8 bases; junction bases not matched to a gene: 4. The CDR3 spans 12 residues.

This clonotype was detected only a few times. The chain combines TRBV2 with TRBJ2-5; 12 nucleotides align to TRBD2. The J call may be in error: the DNA end matches TRBJ2-1 better. Germline-derived CDR1 and CDR2 are SNHLY and FYNNEI. The CDR3 loop spans 14 amino acids. CDR3 region: CASSEGTSGMEQFF. CDR3 bases: TGTGCCAGCAGTGAAGGGACTAGCGGGATGGAGCAGTTCTTC.

The chain couples TRBV27 to TRBJ2-3; the D call may be TRBD1 or TRBD2 (6 bases each). V was cut by 4 bases and J by 3 bases, with 17 bases left in between. Germline lookup yields CDR1 MNHEY and CDR2 SMNVEV (reference sequence). This CDR3 is 16 amino acids long. The CDR3 loop reads CASSSLTGADTDTQYF. The CDR3 coding sequence is TGTGCCAGCAGTTCCCTTACGGGGGCCGATACAGATACGCAGTATTTT.

V and J are TRBV7-2 and TRBJ2-7; TRBD1 matches 7 bases. J lost 12 bases, V lost 5 bases, and 10 bases had no gene match. The CDR3 spans 12 residues. CDR1 is SGHTA and CDR2 is FQGNSA in the germline V gene. CDR3 DNA sequence: TGTGCCAGCAGCCCGAGGGACAGAGGTCCGTACTTC. Its translation: CASSPRDRGPYF.

The J gene is TRBJ1-3, the V gene TRBV9, with no clear D. Germline CDR1 and CDR2: SGDLS and YYNGEE. CDR3 length: 17 residues. With 0 bases removed from V and 0 bases from J, the gap between germline ends came to 13 bases. The CDR3 region has the DNA TGTGCCAGCAGCGTAGATGCGGGCCAAGCCTCTGGAAACACCATATATTTT. Its translation: CASSVDAGQASGNTIYF.

CDR3 sequence (DNA): TGCGCCAGCAGCGAAGCGACAGGGACCGAGCAGTACTTC. Translation: CASSEATGTEQYF. This sequence joins TRBV5-1 and TRBJ2-7; TRBD1 aligns across 7 bases. The CDR3 is 13 residues long. Germline loops: CDR1 SGHRS, CDR2 YFSETQ. Trimming cost V 4 bases and J 6 bases; bases outside gene matches: 7. The full variable domain, in which reference TRBV5-1 and TRBJ2-7 provide the parts outside the CDR3, is KAGVTQTPRYLIKTRGQQVTLSCSPISGHRSVSWYQQTPGQGLQFLFEYFSETQRNKGNFPGRFSGRQFSNSRSEMNVSTLELGDSALYLCASSEATGTEQYFGPGTRLTVT.

The CDR3 DNA reads as TGTGCCAGCAGCTTAATGGCAGGACCCACAGATACGCAGTATTTT. This sequence encodes CASSLMAGPTDTQYF. The chain employs TRBV7-2 and TRBJ2-3, with D uncertain. The CDR3 runs 15 residues. Between the trimmed V and J ends, which lost 2 bases and 2 bases, there was a span of 11 bases. From germline, CDR1 is SGHTA and CDR2 FQGNSA.

The chain carries TRBV29-1 and TRBJ2-3; 10 bases align to TRBD1. Losses at the gene ends were 3 bases for V and 6 bases for J; bases not matched to a gene: 3. The germline V gene has CDR1 SQVTM and CDR2 ANQGSEA. The CDR3 spans 13 residues. CDR3 residues: CSVETGGADTQYF. CDR3 in DNA: TGCAGCGTTGAGACAGGGGGCGCGGATACGCAGTATTTT.

This clonotype was recorded a few times. The chain links TRBV6-5 to TRBJ2-7; 8 bases are shared with TRBD1. Germline V gene data show CDR1 as MNHEY and CDR2 as SVGAGI. The CDR3 sequence is 15 residues long. Trimming removed 2 bases from V and 3 bases from J; junction bases left unmatched: 6. The CDR3 protein is CASSYGQGAFYEQYF. CDR3 DNA sequence: TGTGCCAGCAGTTACGGCCAGGGGGCATTCTACGAGCAGTACTTC.

The chain uses TRBV20-1 and TRBJ2-3; D is possibly TRBD2 (6 bases). The CDR3 is 17 amino acids. The germline gives CDR1 DFQATT, CDR2 SNEGSKA (reference sequence). Trimming pared 4 bases from V and 2 bases from J, leaving 22 bases between. The CDR3 DNA sequence: TGCAGTGCTATCGTGGGGGGATTCGTTCGAGCCACAGATACGCAGTATTTT. Translating gives CSAIVGGFVRATDTQYF.

The chain is built from TRBV10-2 and TRBJ2-3; 10 bases are shared with TRBD1. CDR3 length: 14 residues. Germline loops: CDR1 WSHSY, CDR2 SAAADI. V lost 6 bases, J lost 3 bases, and 3 bases stayed unmatched. CDR3 in amino acids: CASREDRGTDTQYF. The CDR3 nucleotides read TGCGCCAGCAGGGAGGACAGGGGGACAGATACGCAGTATTTT.

V usage is TRBV7-9 and J usage is TRBJ1-2; a possible D gene is TRBD1 (6 bases). The V end lost 2 bases, the J end lost 6 bases, and 22 bases lay between the germline ends. This CDR3 is 17 amino acids long. The germline V gene encodes CDR1 SEHNR and CDR2 FQNEAQ (reference sequence). CDR3 coding DNA: TGTGCCAGCAGCTTACATAATAAGGGGGGGCATCTGGATGGCTACACCTTC. Translated, it gives CASSLHNKGGHLDGYTF.

The chain carries TRBV28 and TRBJ1-1; no firm D call. Germline V gene data show CDR1 as MDHEN and CDR2 as SYDVKM. The V and J ends lost 2 bases and 10 bases respectively, with 17 bases between them. CDR3 length: 14 amino acids. In DNA form, the CDR3 reads TGTGCCAGCAGTTTACTTGTCCAGTCCTTGGGAGCTTTCTTT. This sequence encodes CASSLLVQSLGAFF.

This clonotype was detected a few times. The chain joins TRBV6-6 to TRBJ2-5; 15 nucleotides agree with TRBD2. CDR1 is MNHNY, CDR2 SVGAGI, per germline (reference sequence). With V trimmed by 8 bases and J by 2 bases, 6 bases remained unmatched. CDR3 length equals 16 residues. CDR3 bases: TGTGCCAGCTGCCCGGGACTAGCGGGGGGTCAAGAGACCCAGTACTTC. Residues: CASCPGLAGGQETQYF.